This TCR beta chain was documented in a study of blood T cells in healthy people across ages. Study-wide points: Older age coincided with a roughly linear decline in TCR beta diversity per million T cells.

The CDR3 totals 14 residues. CDR1 is SGHRS, CDR2 YFSETQ, per germline. V dropped 7 bases and J dropped 8 bases, with 18 bases sitting between them. Sample-barcoded 5' priming and a J-beta primer mix drove a second PCR of about 6 to 12 cycles. Unique molecular identifiers of 12 random nucleotides labeled each cDNA. TCRdb processed the 5' RACE reads anew with MiXCR; each CDR3 protein has one entry. The table records about 1.7 million distinct CDR3 sequences, approximately 28% of them present only once. This clonotype was counted only a few times. Its target is not known. Peripheral blood was drawn, approximately 9.7 milliliters per donor. A minimum of 6 micrograms of total RNA was extracted per sample.

The receptor was derived from a woman aged 25-40 years in good health. Sequencing input: blood. V usage is TRBV5-1 and J usage is TRBJ1-4; TRBD1 might be the D (5 bases). The CDR3: CASGLDTGGEKLFF. The CDR3, as DNA: TGCGCCAGCGGACTGGACACCGGAGGAGAAAAACTGTTTTTT.